This record concerns one TCR beta chain sequence. What it binds is unknown. Unique molecular identifiers had been added to the TCR beta cDNA libraries. A population of roughly 0.85 to 10 million T cells gave rise to about 500,000 cDNA molecules. From the PCR reads, TCRdb called clonotypes with MiXCR, one entry per CDR3 protein. The repertoire has about half a million distinct CDR3 sequences, around a third of them found once; the top ten carry roughly 6%. The source of the sample is a study of post-analysis software for immune sequencing data. Study information: The study covered relapsing-remitting, secondary progressive and progressive-relapsing courses of multiple sclerosis. Study-level findings and limits: Patients carried five TRBV segments more frequently than controls did, and TRBV5-6, TRBV5-1 and TRBV20-1 were among them. Strong same-batch co-clustering of samples appeared with F measure clustering. Compared with controls, patients showed significantly lower normalized Chao1 diversity.

CDR3 length: 14 amino acids. V gave up 5 bases and J gave up 9 bases; unmatched junction bases: 13. Per germline, CDR1 MDHEN and CDR2 SYDVKM. The rearrangement joins TRBV28 to TRBJ2-7, with 7 nucleotides matching TRBD2. What was sequenced was blood. The receptor was isolated from a girl under 18 with multiple sclerosis. The CDR3 loop is CASSAGTGGLGQYF. The CDR3 bases are TGTGCCAGCAGTGCCGGGACCGGGGGGTTGGGGCAGTACTTC.